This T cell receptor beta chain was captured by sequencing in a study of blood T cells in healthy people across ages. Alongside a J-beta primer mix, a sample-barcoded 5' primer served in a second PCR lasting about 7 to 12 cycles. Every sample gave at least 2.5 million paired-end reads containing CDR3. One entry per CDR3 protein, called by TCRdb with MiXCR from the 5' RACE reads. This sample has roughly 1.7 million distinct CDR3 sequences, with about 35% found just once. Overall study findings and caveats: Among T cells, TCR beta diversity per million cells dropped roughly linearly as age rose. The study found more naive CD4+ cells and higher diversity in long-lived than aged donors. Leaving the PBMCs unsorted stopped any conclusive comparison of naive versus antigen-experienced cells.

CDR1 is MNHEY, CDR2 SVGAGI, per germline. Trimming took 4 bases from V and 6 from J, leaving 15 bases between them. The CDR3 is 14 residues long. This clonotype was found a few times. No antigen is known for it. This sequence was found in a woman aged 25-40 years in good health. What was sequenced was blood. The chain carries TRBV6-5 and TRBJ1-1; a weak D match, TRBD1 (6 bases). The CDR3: CASSSDRPVPEAFF. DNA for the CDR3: TGTGCCAGCAGTTCCGACAGGCCAGTGCCTGAAGCTTTCTTT.